What follows is one T cell receptor (beta chain) and its context. Antigen specificity is unknown. This record comes from a study of graft-versus-host responses after intestinal transplantation. In the study overall: Isolated intestinal, liver-intestinal, or multivisceral transplants had been given to the recipients. For two to four years after anti-thymocyte globulin induction, all recipients took tacrolimus and steroids. Study outcomes and limitations: Early post-transplant HvG declines showed an association with peak circulating GvH clone levels.

V was clipped by 2 bases and J by 5 bases, with 12 bases between them. This CDR3 comprises 14 residues. CDR1 and CDR2 from the germline V gene are GTSNPN and SVGIG (reference sequence). Sequencing used immunoSEQ multiplex PCR; TCRdb keeps in-frame clones, though not all of them. The sample carries approximately 75,000 clones, about 94% recorded once. The chain couples TRBV30 to TRBJ1-4; maybe TRBD1 (6 bases). The TCR comes from a human donor who received an intestinal transplant. Material: unstimulated CD8+ T cells sorted from spleen or lymph node cells, obtained before intestinal transplant. The CDR3 here is CAWSLGGANEKLFF. In DNA form, the CDR3 reads TGTGCCTGGAGTTTGGGGGGCGCCAATGAAAAACTGTTTTTT.